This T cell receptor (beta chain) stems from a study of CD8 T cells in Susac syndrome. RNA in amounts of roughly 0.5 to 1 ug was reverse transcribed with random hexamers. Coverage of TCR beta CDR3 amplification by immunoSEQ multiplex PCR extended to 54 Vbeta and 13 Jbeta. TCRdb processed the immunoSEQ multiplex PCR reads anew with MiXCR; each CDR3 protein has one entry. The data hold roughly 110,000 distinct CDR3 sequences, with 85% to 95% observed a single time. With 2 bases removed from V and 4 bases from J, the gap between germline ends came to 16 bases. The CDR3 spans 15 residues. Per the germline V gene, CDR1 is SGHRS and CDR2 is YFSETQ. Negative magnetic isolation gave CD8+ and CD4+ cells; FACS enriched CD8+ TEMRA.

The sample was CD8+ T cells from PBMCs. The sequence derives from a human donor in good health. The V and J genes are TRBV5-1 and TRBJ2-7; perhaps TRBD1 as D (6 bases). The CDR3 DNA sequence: TGCGCCAGCAGCTTTGTTTCCGGGACAAGTTACGAGCAGTACTTC. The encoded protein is CASSFVSGTSYEQYF.